This T cell receptor (beta chain) was identified during a study of cytomegalovirus exposure and HLA in healthy donors. The CDR3 extends over 15 amino acids. Looked up from germline, CDR1 is SGDLS and CDR2 is YYNGEE. V gave up 0 bases and J gave up 4 bases, with 11 bases separating them. 60 Vbeta and 13 Jbeta primers were used in PCR. Sequencing used immunoSEQ multiplex PCR; TCRdb keeps in-frame clones, though not all of them. Of around 160,000 clones in the sample, under 70% are singletons; the top ten hold about 2.9%. Source material: PBMCs. The origin of this receptor is a woman in her thirties or forties in good health and CMV-seropositive. The chain employs TRBV9 and TRBJ1-5; D is perhaps TRBD1 (6 bases). The CDR3 bases are TGTGCCAGCAGCGTAGGAGGGGGGGGAAATCAGCCCCAGCATTTT. Its protein product is CASSVGGGGNQPQHF.